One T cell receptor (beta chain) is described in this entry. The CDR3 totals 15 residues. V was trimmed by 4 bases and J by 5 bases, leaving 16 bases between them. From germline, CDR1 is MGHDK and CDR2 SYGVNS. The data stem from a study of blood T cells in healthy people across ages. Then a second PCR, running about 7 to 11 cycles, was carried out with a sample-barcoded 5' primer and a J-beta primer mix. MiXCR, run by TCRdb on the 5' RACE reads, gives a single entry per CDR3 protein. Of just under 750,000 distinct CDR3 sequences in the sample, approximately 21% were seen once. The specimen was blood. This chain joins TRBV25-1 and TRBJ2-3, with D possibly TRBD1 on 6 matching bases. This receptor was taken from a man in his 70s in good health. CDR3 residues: CASSVGDIHGDTQYF. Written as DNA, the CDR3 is TGTGCCAGCAGTGTTGGGGACATTCATGGAGATACGCAGTATTTT.